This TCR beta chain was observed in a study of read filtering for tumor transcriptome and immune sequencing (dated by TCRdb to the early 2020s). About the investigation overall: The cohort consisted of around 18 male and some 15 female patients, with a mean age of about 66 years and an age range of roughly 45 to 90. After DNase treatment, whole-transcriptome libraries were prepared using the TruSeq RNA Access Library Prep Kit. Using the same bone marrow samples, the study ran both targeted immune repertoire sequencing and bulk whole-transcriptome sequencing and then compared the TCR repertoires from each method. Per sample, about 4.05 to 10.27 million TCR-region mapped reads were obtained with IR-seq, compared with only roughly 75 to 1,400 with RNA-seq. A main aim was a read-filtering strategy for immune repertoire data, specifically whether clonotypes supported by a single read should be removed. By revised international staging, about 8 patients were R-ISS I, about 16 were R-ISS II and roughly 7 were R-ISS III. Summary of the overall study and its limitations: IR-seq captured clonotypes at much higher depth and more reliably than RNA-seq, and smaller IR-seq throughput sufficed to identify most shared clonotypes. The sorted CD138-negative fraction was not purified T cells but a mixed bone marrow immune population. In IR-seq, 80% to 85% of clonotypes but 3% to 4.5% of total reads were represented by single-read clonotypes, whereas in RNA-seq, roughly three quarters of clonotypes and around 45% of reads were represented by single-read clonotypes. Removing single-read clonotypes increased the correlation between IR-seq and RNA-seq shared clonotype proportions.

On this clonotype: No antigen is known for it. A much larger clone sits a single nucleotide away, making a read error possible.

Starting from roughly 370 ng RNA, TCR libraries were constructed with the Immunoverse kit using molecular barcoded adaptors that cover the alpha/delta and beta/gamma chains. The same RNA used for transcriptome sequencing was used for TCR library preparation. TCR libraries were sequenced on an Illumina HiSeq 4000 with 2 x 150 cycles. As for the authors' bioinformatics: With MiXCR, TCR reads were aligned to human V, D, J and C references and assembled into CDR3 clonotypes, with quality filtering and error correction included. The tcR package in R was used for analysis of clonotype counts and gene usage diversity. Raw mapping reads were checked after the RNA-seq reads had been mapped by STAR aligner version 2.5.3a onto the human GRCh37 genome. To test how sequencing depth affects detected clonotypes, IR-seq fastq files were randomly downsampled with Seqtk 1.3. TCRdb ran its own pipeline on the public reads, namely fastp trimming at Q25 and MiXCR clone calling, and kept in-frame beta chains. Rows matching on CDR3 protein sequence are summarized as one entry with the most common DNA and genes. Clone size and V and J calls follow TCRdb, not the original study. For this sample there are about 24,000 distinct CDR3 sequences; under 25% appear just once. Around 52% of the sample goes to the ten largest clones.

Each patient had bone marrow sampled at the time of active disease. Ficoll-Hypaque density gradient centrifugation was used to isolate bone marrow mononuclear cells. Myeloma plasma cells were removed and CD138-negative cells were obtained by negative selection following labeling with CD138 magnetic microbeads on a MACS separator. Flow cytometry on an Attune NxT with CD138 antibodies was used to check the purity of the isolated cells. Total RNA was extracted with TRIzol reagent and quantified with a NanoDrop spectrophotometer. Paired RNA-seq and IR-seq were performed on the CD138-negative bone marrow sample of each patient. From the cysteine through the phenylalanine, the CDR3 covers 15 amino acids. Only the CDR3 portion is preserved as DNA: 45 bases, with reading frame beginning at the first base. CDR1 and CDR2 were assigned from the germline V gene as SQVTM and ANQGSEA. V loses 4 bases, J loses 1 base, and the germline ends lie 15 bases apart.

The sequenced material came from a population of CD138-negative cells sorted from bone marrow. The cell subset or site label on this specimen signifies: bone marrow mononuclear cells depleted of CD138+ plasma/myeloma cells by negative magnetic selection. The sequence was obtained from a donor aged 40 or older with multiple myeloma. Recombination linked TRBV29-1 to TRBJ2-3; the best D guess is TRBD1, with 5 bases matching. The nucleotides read TGCAGCGTTGGACCGACAGACACTGGCACAGATACGCAGTATTTT. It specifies CSVGPTDTGTDTQYF.